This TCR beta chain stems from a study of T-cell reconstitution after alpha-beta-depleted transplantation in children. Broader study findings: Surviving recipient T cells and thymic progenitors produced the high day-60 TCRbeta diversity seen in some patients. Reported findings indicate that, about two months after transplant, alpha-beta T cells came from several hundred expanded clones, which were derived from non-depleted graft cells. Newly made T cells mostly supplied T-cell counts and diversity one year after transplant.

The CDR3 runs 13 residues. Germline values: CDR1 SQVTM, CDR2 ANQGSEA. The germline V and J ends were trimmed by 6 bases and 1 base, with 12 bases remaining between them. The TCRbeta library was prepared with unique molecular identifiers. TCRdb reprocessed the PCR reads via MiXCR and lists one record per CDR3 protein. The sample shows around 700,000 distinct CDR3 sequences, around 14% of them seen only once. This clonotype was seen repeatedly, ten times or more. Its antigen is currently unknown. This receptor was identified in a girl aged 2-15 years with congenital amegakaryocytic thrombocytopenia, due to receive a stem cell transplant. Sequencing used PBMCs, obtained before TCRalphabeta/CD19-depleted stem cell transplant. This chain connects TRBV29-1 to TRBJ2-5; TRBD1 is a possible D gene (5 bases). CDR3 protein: CSVQGQLQETQYF. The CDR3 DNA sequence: TGCAGCGTCCAGGGTCAACTCCAAGAGACCCAGTACTTC.